What follows is one T cell receptor beta chain and its context. Antigen unknown. Primers included in the PCR were 60 Vbeta and 13 Jbeta primers. Libraries were prepared by immunoSEQ multiplex PCR; TCRdb keeps only in-frame clonotypes and omits some of them. The data hold under 250,000 clones, with almost 80% observed a single time. The sample belongs to a study of cytomegalovirus exposure and HLA in healthy donors. The wider study: Membership in the Caucasian-associated ancestry cluster was found for around four fifths of nearly 400 genotyped donors.

Study-wide results and caveats: There were some V segments, including TRBV6-2 and TRBV6-3, excluded as indistinguishable. Sequencing likely caused a cluster of highly shared sequence variants.

This CDR3 region has 15 residues. In germline, CDR1 is SGHTA, CDR2 FQGNSA. Trimming left V 6 bases short and J 3 bases short, with 16 bases between. The specimen sequenced was PBMCs. V is TRBV7-2 and J is TRBJ2-3; D is perhaps TRBD1 (7 bases). This clonotype was sampled from a male donor in good health and CMV-seronegative. As DNA, the CDR3 is TGTGCCAGCAGTAAGACAGGGAGGCAGACAGATACGCAGTATTTT. This translates into CASSKTGRQTDTQYF.